A single sample gave rise to the 27 T cell receptor beta chains below, sequenced in a study of response to subunit inactivated influenza vaccine. TCRdb reprocessed the RT-PCR reads via MiXCR and lists one record per CDR3 protein. The sample yields more than 450,000 distinct CDR3 sequences, about 11% seen once. The source material was PBMCs from blood, sampled on the day of vaccination. All receptors come from a man aged 50 or older who received an inactivated influenza vaccine.

The chain links TRBV5-1 to TRBJ1-4; no firm D call. CDR3 length: 15 amino acids. Germline CDR1 reads SGHRS; CDR2 reads YFSETQ. Trimming stripped 4 bases from V and 0 bases from J, with 10 bases between. The DNA of the CDR3 is TGCGCCAGCAGCGCGATAGACGCAACTAATGAAAAACTGTTTTTT. Protein product: CASSAIDATNEKLFF.

The chain is built from TRBV18 and TRBJ2-4; TRBD1 aligns across 9 bases. The germline V gene encodes CDR1 KGHSH and CDR2 LQKENI. Trimming at V came to 6 bases and at J to 8 bases, leaving 5 bases not matched to a gene. This CDR3 comprises 13 residues. The DNA of the CDR3 is TGTGCCAGCTCGCGGGACAGGGCTGACATTCAGTACTTC. Translating gives CASSRDRADIQYF.

The chain joins TRBV15 to TRBJ2-1; D not certain. This CDR3 has 12 residues. Trimming took off 0 bases at V and 15 bases at J, with 12 bases between the two ends. Germline V gives CDR1 LNHNV, CDR2 YYDKDF (reference sequence). In DNA, the CDR3 is TGTGCCACCAGCAGAGATAGGCTATTCAGGTTCTTC. The encoded protein is CATSRDRLFRFF.

The chain employs TRBV5-1 and TRBJ2-3, with D uncertain. This CDR3 has 14 residues. Trimming left V 3 bases short and J 0 bases short, with 8 bases between. Germline V gives CDR1 SGHRS, CDR2 YFSETQ. CDR3: CASSYLGSTDTQYF. The CDR3 DNA sequence: TGCGCCAGCAGCTACCTAGGTAGCACAGATACGCAGTATTTT.

The V and J genes are TRBV7-3 and TRBJ2-2; D remains ambiguous. The CDR3 is made up of 12 amino acids. The V and J ends lost 5 bases and 7 bases respectively, with 8 bases between them. Germline CDR1 is SGHTA and CDR2 is FQGTGA. The CDR3 nucleotides are TGTGCCAGCAGCCCCTACAACGGGGAGCTGTTTTTT. Residues: CASSPYNGELFF.

This chain uses TRBV7-2 with TRBJ2-3; 14 nucleotides align to TRBD2. J lost 6 bases, V lost 4 bases, and 9 bases had no gene match. This CDR3 region has 17 residues. Germline V lookup: CDR1 SGHTA, CDR2 FQGNSA. The CDR3 DNA is TGTGCCAGCAGCTCGGTTGGACTAGCGGGGGGCCGGGATACGCAGTATTTT. Translated, it gives CASSSVGLAGGRDTQYF.

This clonotype was detected a few times. The chain recombines TRBV2 with TRBJ2-3; D uncertain. Germline V gives CDR1 SNHLY, CDR2 FYNNEI. V was trimmed by 8 bases and J by 0 bases, leaving 15 bases between them. The length of the CDR3 is 15 residues. The CDR3 nucleotides read TGTGCCAGCTGTAAGGGCGACCTTAGCACAGATACGCAGTATTTT. It is translated as CASCKGDLSTDTQYF.

The chain carries TRBV5-5 and TRBJ2-7, with a weak D call TRBD1 (5 bases). Germline CDR1 and CDR2: SGHKS and YYEKEE (reference sequence). The ends were cut back, 1 base at V and 2 bases at J, with 13 bases in the middle. The CDR3 sequence is 15 residues long. CDR3 region: CASSLIGQGPYEQYF. In DNA, the CDR3 is TGTGCCAGCAGCTTGATCGGCCAGGGTCCCTACGAGCAGTACTTC.

This clonotype was seen at least ten times. This chain links TRBV3-1 with TRBJ2-2; no reliable D call. V was pared by 4 bases and J by 4 bases, with 7 bases between. The CDR3 extends over 13 amino acids. Germline CDR1 LGHDT, CDR2 YNNKEL (reference sequence). The CDR3: CASSPSGTGELFF. The CDR3 DNA sequence: TGTGCCAGCAGCCCTTCGGGCACCGGGGAGCTGTTTTTT.

There are many counts of this clonotype. The chain employs TRBV9 and TRBJ2-3; possible D gene TRBD2, 6 bases. Germline CDR1 reads SGDLS; CDR2 reads YYNGEE. This CDR3 has 16 residues. V lost 3 bases to trimming and J lost 2 bases, with 16 bases between them. The CDR3 here is CASSASGGSDTDTQYF. CDR3 in DNA: TGTGCCAGCAGCGCCAGTGGAGGGTCTGACACAGATACGCAGTATTTT.

This chain uses TRBV5-5 with TRBJ1-2; D remains ambiguous. With 4 bases removed from V and 1 base from J, the gap between germline ends came to 14 bases. Germline V gives CDR1 SGHKS, CDR2 YYEKEE (reference sequence). The CDR3 runs to 15 residues. CDR3 nucleotides: TGTGCCAGCAGCCTCATACTCCGGCATAACTATGGCTACACCTTC. Translation: CASSLILRHNYGYTF.

V is TRBV12-3 or TRBV12-4 and J is TRBJ2-6; D ambiguous. CDR3 size: 13 residues. Trimming cost V 3 bases and J 5 bases, with 5 bases left between them. This CDR3 is CASSLLRANVLTF. CDR3 nucleotides: TGTGCCAGCAGTTTGCTCCGGGCCAACGTCCTGACTTTC.

This clonotype was counted at least ten times. CDR3 sequence (DNA): TGTGCCAGCAGCAAACAGGACAGAAACTCCTACGAGCAGTACTTC. Protein: CASSKQDRNSYEQYF. The chain joins TRBV7-2 to TRBJ2-7; tentatively, D is TRBD1 (6 bases). With 5 bases removed from V and 0 bases from J, the gap between germline ends came to 14 bases. The CDR3 runs 15 residues. The germline CDR1 and CDR2 sequences are SGHTA and FQGNSA.

This clonotype came up many times. This chain uses TRBV5-1 with TRBJ1-2; no reliable D call. CDR3 length equals 13 residues. Looked up from germline, CDR1 is SGHRS and CDR2 is YFSETQ. Trimming cost V 0 bases and J 3 bases, with 6 bases left between them. CDR3 residues: CASSLAFDYGYTF. The CDR3 DNA reads as TGCGCCAGCAGCTTGGCCTTCGACTATGGCTACACCTTC.

This rearrangement joins TRBV7-8 to TRBJ1-2, with D possibly being TRBD1 (5 bases). The CDR3 is 16 residues long. Germline CDR1 reads SGHVS; CDR2 reads FQNEAQ. The V gene lost 0 bases and the J gene lost 4 bases, with 15 bases spanning the gap. CDR3 DNA sequence: TGTGCCAGCAGCTTAGCGCCGGGTAGGGGTACCTATGGCTACACCTTC. This sequence encodes CASSLAPGRGTYGYTF.

This clonotype was seen a few times. V and J are TRBV20-1 and TRBJ2-1; 11 positions agree with TRBD2. The CDR3 is made up of 18 amino acids. Germline V gene lookup returns CDR1 DFQATT and CDR2 SNEGSKA (reference sequence). Trimming cost V 2 bases and J 2 bases; bases outside gene matches: 11. The CDR3 DNA sequence: TGCAGTGCTAGACCGGGACTAGCGGCCTTTGGAACCTACAATGAGCAGTTCTTC. Translated, it gives CSARPGLAAFGTYNEQFF.

The chain recombines TRBV20-1 with TRBJ2-7; 7 bases fit TRBD1. Looked up from germline, CDR1 is DFQATT and CDR2 is SNEGSKA (reference sequence). Losses at the gene ends were 4 bases for V and 2 bases for J; bases not matched to a gene: 2. This CDR3 has 12 residues. The CDR3 loop is CSAKTGAYEQYF. The CDR3 DNA sequence: TGCAGTGCTAAAACAGGGGCCTACGAGCAGTACTTC.

The rearrangement joins TRBV7-6 to TRBJ2-7, with 9 bases lining up with TRBD1. Germline trimming cut 5 bases from V and 2 bases from J; bases unmatched to any gene: 13. The germline CDR1 and CDR2 sequences are SGHVS and FNYEAQ. This CDR3 spans 17 amino acids. CDR3 DNA: TGTGCCAGCAGCCCAGGGTCCCACCGGGACAGGGCCTACGAGCAGTACTTC. Amino acid sequence: CASSPGSHRDRAYEQYF.

This clonotype has a count of ten or more. The chain recombines TRBV12-3 or TRBV12-4 with TRBJ2-2; 7 bases are shared with TRBD2. The CDR3 has 17 residues. The ends lost 1 base at V and 4 bases at J; junction bases unmatched: 9. CDR3 nucleotide sequence: TGTGCCAGCAGTTTAGGATGGGGGGGTGCAGTCACCGGGGAGCTGTTTTTT. It yields the protein CASSLGWGGAVTGELFF.

V usage is TRBV12-3 or TRBV12-4 and J usage is TRBJ2-7; a weak D match, TRBD2 (6 bases). This CDR3 spans 15 amino acids. Trimming removed 5 bases at V and 1 base at J, with 15 bases between. The CDR3 sequence is CASSGAEEGSYEQYF. CDR3 nucleotide sequence: TGTGCCAGCAGTGGGGCAGAGGAGGGGTCCTACGAGCAGTACTTC.

This clonotype was recorded many times. The V call is TRBV12-3 or TRBV12-4, the J call TRBJ2-3, with D unclear. Trimming left V 1 base short and J 5 bases short, with 7 bases between. This CDR3 contains 13 residues. In nucleotides, the CDR3 is TGTGCCAGCAGTTTAGATAGTGGAGATACGCAGTATTTT. This codes for CASSLDSGDTQYF.

This clonotype was detected many times. The chain has TRBV29-1 and TRBJ2-2, with TRBD2 matching 11 bases. The CDR3 has 15 amino acids. With V trimmed by 5 bases and J by 6 bases, 8 bases remained unmatched. The germline CDR1 and CDR2 sequences are SQVTM and ANQGSEA. The CDR3 DNA reads TGCAGCGTTCACATAGCGGGAGGGCCGGCCGGGGAGCTGTTTTTT. Translating it yields CSVHIAGGPAGELFF.

This clonotype was observed a handful of times. V and J are TRBV5-1 and TRBJ1-5; tentative D call: TRBD1 (5 bases). Germline CDR1 is SGHRS and CDR2 is YFSETQ. V was clipped by 4 bases and J by 6 bases, with 14 bases between them. The length of the CDR3 is 14 residues. The CDR3 DNA follows: TGCGCCAGCAGCGAGCTAGGGGAGGGTCAGCCCCAGCATTTT. Translation gives CASSELGEGQPQHF. The variable domain in full, with the rest retrieved from reference TRBV5-1 and TRBJ1-5, is KAGVTQTPRYLIKTRGQQVTLSCSPISGHRSVSWYQQTPGQGLQFLFEYFSETQRNKGNFPGRFSGRQFSNSRSEMNVSTLELGDSALYLCASSELGEGQPQHFGDGTRLSIL.

This clonotype has at least ten counts. This chain joins TRBV9 and TRBJ1-2; no firm D call. The germline V and J ends were trimmed by 4 bases and 2 bases, with 9 bases remaining between them. Per germline, CDR1 SGDLS and CDR2 YYNGEE. This CDR3 has 13 residues. The CDR3 sequence is CASSSDGNYGYTF. In DNA form, the CDR3 reads TGTGCCAGCAGCAGCGACGGCAACTATGGCTACACCTTC.

The rearrangement uses TRBV12-3 or TRBV12-4 and TRBJ2-7; D unresolved. The CDR3 totals 15 residues. V was trimmed by 6 bases and J by 4 bases, leaving 19 bases between them. CDR3 coding DNA: TGTGCCAGCAGGGTTGACATTTCCCCTATTTACGAGCAGTACTTC. It yields the protein CASRVDISPIYEQYF.

The V and J genes are TRBV12-3 or TRBV12-4 and TRBJ2-5; D perhaps matches TRBD1 (5 bases). This CDR3 is 14 amino acids long. Trimming cost V 3 bases and J 4 bases, with 12 bases left between them. CDR3 nucleotide sequence: TGTGCCAGCAGTTTCCGGAAGGGGCGAGAGACCCAGTACTTC. This codes for CASSFRKGRETQYF.

This clonotype was seen a few times. The rearrangement uses TRBV20-1 and TRBJ2-3; 8 bases match TRBD2. Germline V gene data show CDR1 as DFQATT and CDR2 as SNEGSKA (reference sequence). V gave up 3 bases and J gave up 0 bases; unmatched junction bases: 2. This CDR3 contains 14 residues. CDR3 in amino acids: CSARTSASTDTQYF. CDR3 DNA sequence: TGCAGTGCTAGGACTAGCGCTAGCACAGATACGCAGTATTTT.